This T cell receptor (beta chain) derives from a study of T cell changes during pregnancy in multiple sclerosis. The assay was immunoSEQ multiplex PCR, and TCRdb's table has in-frame clones only and misses some. The sample carries some 30,000 clones, nearly 90% recorded once. The CDR3 sequence is 13 residues long. The V and J ends lost 0 bases and 1 base respectively, with 6 bases between them. In germline, CDR1 is GTSNPN, CDR2 SVGIG (reference sequence). The chain links TRBV30 to TRBJ1-1; no clear D gene. The TCR was taken from a female donor in good health, enrolled as a control in a pregnancy study. Material: CD4+ T cells from peripheral blood mononuclear cells, obtained in the third trimester of pregnancy. Written as DNA, the CDR3 is TGTGCCTGGAGTGTATCACAGAACACTGAAGCTTTCTTT. Encoded protein: CAWSVSQNTEAFF.